Listed below are T cell receptor beta chains from one sample, sequenced in a study of blood T cell repertoires in COVID-19. TCRdb's table, derived via immunoSEQ multiplex PCR, lists solely in-frame clones and lacks some. This repertoire shows roughly 230,000 clones, approximately 81% found once; its top ten account for around 8%. Material: peripheral blood. The source of these receptors is a woman at least 80 years old with acute or convalescent COVID-19. CDR3s include the opening cysteine and the closing phenylalanine or tryptophan. The D gene is left open where the match is weak. Clone sizes are given selectively: once, few, many, or a class where the clone is expanded.

cdr3_nt,cdr3_aa,j_call,d_call,v_call,clone_size
TGTGCCAGCAGCCTTCCTCTTCAGGGCTCTGGAAACACCATATATTTT,CASSLPLQGSGNTIYF,TRBJ1-3,NA,TRBV3-1/TRBV3-2,NA
TGTGCCAGCAGTGCGAACACCGGGACTAGCAATGAGCAGTTCTTC,CASSANTGTSNEQFF,TRBJ2-1,TRBD2,TRBV25-1,NA
TGTGCTAGTGTTCCAGACACCGTAAACACCATATATTTT,CASVPDTVNTIYF,TRBJ1-3,NA,TRBV12-5,NA
TGTGCCAGCAGCGTAGCTTTGGATACGCAGTATTTT,CASSVALDTQYF,TRBJ2-3,NA,TRBV9,NA
TGTGCCAGCTCCCCATTCGGGGCTAGCGGCTACAATGAGCAGTTCTTC,CASSPFGASGYNEQFF,TRBJ2-1,TRBD2,TRBV18,NA
TGTGCCAGCAGGGCTAGCGGGAGTGGGTCCTACGAGCAGTACTTC,CASRASGSGSYEQYF,TRBJ2-7,TRBD2,TRBV6-5,once
TGCGCCAGCAGCTCCCAGGGGAGCGCTAATGAAAAACTGTTTTTT,CASSSQGSANEKLFF,TRBJ1-4,NA,TRBV5-1,NA
TGTGCCAGCAGCTGGAAGGGGCCGAACACTGAAGCTTTCTTT,CASSWKGPNTEAFF,TRBJ1-1,NA,TRBV7-8,NA
TGTGCCAGCGCCTCAGGACTAGCACCCCGAGGTAATGAGCAGTTCTTC,CASASGLAPRGNEQFF,TRBJ2-1,TRBD2,TRBV3-1/TRBV3-2,NA
TGTGCCAGCAGCTTTCCCGGGACAGGGGGATCCTACGAGCAGTACTTC,CASSFPGTGGSYEQYF,TRBJ2-7,TRBD1,TRBV5-6,NA
TGCGCCAGCAGCCCACTAGCGGGAACAGAGACCCAGTACTTC,CASSPLAGTETQYF,TRBJ2-5,TRBD2,TRBV5-1,NA
TGTGCCAGCAGCTTAACGCGAATGAGCTCCTACAATGAGCAGTTCTTC,CASSLTRMSSYNEQFF,TRBJ2-1,NA,TRBV11-3,few
TGTGCCAGCAGCCCACAGGGGACGGGAGTGGAGACCCAGTACTTC,CASSPQGTGVETQYF,TRBJ2-5,NA,TRBV28,NA
TGTGCCAGCAGTCGGGACAGCAACACTGAAGCTTTCTTT,CASSRDSNTEAFF,TRBJ1-1,TRBD1,TRBV2,few
TGTGCCAGCAGTTACTCAGGCAGGGGGACACATGGCGAGCAGTACTTC,CASSYSGRGTHGEQYF,TRBJ2-7,TRBD1,TRBV6-6,few
TGTGCCAGTATGGCACAGGGTTCAGGGGAGCAGTACTTC,CASMAQGSGEQYF,TRBJ2-7,NA,TRBV19,NA
TGTGCCAGCAGCGTAGAGGCAGCGACCAATTCACCCCTCCACTTT,CASSVEAATNSPLHF,TRBJ1-6,NA,TRBV9,NA
TGTGCCAGCAGTGAATACGGGAGAAGGGTCGGGGAGCTGTTTTTT,CASSEYGRRVGELFF,TRBJ2-2,NA,TRBV25-1,NA
TGTGCCACCAGCAGCTTCCGTTTTTTACTGTCGAACACCGGGGAGCTGTTTTTT,CATSSFRFLLSNTGELFF,TRBJ2-2,NA,TRBV15,NA
TGTGCCAGCAGCTTGACAGAAAGGAGAACTGAAGCTTTCTTT,CASSLTERRTEAFF,TRBJ1-1,NA,TRBV11-1,once
TGTGCCAGTGGGACTAGCCCCTCCTACGAGCAGTACTTC,CASGTSPSYEQYF,TRBJ2-7,TRBD2,TRBV3-1/TRBV3-2,NA
TGCGCCAGCACGCAATCTCCAACAGGGAGCTCCTACAATGAGCAGTTCTTC,CASTQSPTGSSYNEQFF,TRBJ2-1,NA,TRBV5-1,NA
TGTGCCAGCAGTGGGCGACAGGGCAATCAGCCCCAGCATTTT,CASSGRQGNQPQHF,TRBJ1-5,NA,TRBV25-1,NA
TGTGCCAGCAGTGAAGCCCCCGTGGGGGGGCGAGAAAAACTGTTTTTT,CASSEAPVGGREKLFF,TRBJ1-4,NA,TRBV6-1,few
TGTGCCAGTAGTATACCCGGGAAAGGGACCCAGTACTTC,CASSIPGKGTQYF,TRBJ2-5,NA,TRBV19,NA
TGTGCCAGCAGATGGGGGGATCCCGGCGAGCAGTACTTC,CASRWGDPGEQYF,TRBJ2-7,NA,TRBV6-5,NA
TGTGCCAGTAGGGGGGGGTATAGCAATCAGCCCCAGCATTTT,CASRGGYSNQPQHF,TRBJ1-5,NA,TRBV19,NA
TGTGCCAGCAGTGGGATTGCGGGGGGGTCAAGGGCCCAGTACTTC,CASSGIAGGSRAQYF,TRBJ2-5,TRBD2,TRBV2,NA
TGTGCCAGTAGTATCCCAGGCCGGGGGATCGGGTATGGCTACACCTTC,CASSIPGRGIGYGYTF,TRBJ1-2,NA,TRBV19,few
TGCGCCAGCAGCTTGGAGGGGTTGAGTTTCCACGAGCAGTACTTC,CASSLEGLSFHEQYF,TRBJ2-7,NA,TRBV5-1,NA
TGTGCCAGCAGTTTAAGACTAGCGGGAGGTATGAACGAGCAGTACTTC,CASSLRLAGGMNEQYF,TRBJ2-7,TRBD2,TRBV27,NA
TGTGCCAGCAGTTTACGCCTAGCGGGAGCTGTTGAGACCCAGTACTTC,CASSLRLAGAVETQYF,TRBJ2-5,TRBD2,TRBV27,NA
TGTGCCAGCAGTGAACAGATCTCTGGAAACACCATATATTTT,CASSEQISGNTIYF,TRBJ1-3,NA,TRBV6-1,NA
TGTGCCAGCAGTTTAAAAGCACCTTTAGCTTGGTACTTC,CASSLKAPLAWYF,TRBJ2-7,NA,TRBV28,NA
TGCGCCAGCACCCCGGGACTAGTTGTCCCCGAGCAGTACTTC,CASTPGLVVPEQYF,TRBJ2-7,TRBD2,TRBV10-2,few
TGCGCCAGCAGCCTCCACCCCTCTATGGCGGGGGCCCAGGGCGAGCAGTACTTC,CASSLHPSMAGAQGEQYF,TRBJ2-7,NA,TRBV4-1,NA
TGTGCCAGCAGCTTCCAGCGGGGCACAGATACGCAGTATTTT,CASSFQRGTDTQYF,TRBJ2-3,NA,TRBV5-8,NA
TGTGCCAGCAGTTACTCAGGGGGTGACACTGAAGCTTTCTTT,CASSYSGGDTEAFF,TRBJ1-1,NA,TRBV6-2/TRBV6-3,NA
TGCGCCAGCAGCTTCGGGGGGACTTCCCTCGGGTACGAGCAGTACTTC,CASSFGGTSLGYEQYF,TRBJ2-7,TRBD2,TRBV5-1,NA
TGTGCCAGCAGCATCCGGGACAGCAACGAGAAACTGTTTTTT,CASSIRDSNEKLFF,TRBJ1-4,TRBD1,TRBV11-2,NA
TGTGCCAGCAGCTTAGATGTGAACAGGGCCTACGAGCAGTACTTC,CASSLDVNRAYEQYF,TRBJ2-7,NA,TRBV11-2,few
TGTGCCAGCAGTTTTCCGCTGGGCAGCTGGGGTGAGGGGACCCAGTACTTC,CASSFPLGSWGEGTQYF,TRBJ2-5,NA,TRBV28,NA
TGTGCCAGCAGTTTATCAGGGGGCGTTGAGCAGTTCTTC,CASSLSGGVEQFF,TRBJ2-1,TRBD1,TRBV27,NA
TGTGCCAGCAGTTTAAACCCAGGCTATGGCTACACCTTC,CASSLNPGYGYTF,TRBJ1-2,NA,TRBV27,NA
TGTGCCAGCAGCTTGGAGGGACTAGCGGGAGGGTCTGAGTATTTT,CASSLEGLAGGSEYF,TRBJ2-3,TRBD2,TRBV5-8,NA
TGTGCCAGCTCACCGGGGGACAGGGGGCATCAGCCCCAGCATTTT,CASSPGDRGHQPQHF,TRBJ1-5,TRBD1,TRBV18,NA
TGTGCCAGTAGTATGTCTGGCGGGGGGTTTGAGACCCAGTACTTC,CASSMSGGGFETQYF,TRBJ2-5,TRBD2,TRBV19,NA
TGTGCCAGCAAAGCGGGGAATTCGAACACCGGGGAGCTGTTTTTT,CASKAGNSNTGELFF,TRBJ2-2,TRBD2,TRBV2,NA